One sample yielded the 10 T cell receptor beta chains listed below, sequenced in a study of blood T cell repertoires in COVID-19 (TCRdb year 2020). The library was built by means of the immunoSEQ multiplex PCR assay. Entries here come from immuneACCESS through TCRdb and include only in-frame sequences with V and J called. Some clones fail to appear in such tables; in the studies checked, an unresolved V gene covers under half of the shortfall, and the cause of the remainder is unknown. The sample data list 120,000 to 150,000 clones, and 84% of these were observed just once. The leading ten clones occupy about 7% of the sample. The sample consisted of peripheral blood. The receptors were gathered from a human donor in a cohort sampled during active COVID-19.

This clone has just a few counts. CDR3 nucleotide sequence: TGTGCCAGCAGCGCCACCGGGACTAGGTCCACAGATACGCAGTATTTT. This encodes CASSATGTRSTDTQYF. V and J are TRBV9 and TRBJ2-3; 8 nucleotides align to TRBD2. CDR3 size: 16 residues. Germline CDR1 is SGDLS and CDR2 is YYNGEE. Trimming cost V 3 bases and J 2 bases; bases outside gene matches: 8.

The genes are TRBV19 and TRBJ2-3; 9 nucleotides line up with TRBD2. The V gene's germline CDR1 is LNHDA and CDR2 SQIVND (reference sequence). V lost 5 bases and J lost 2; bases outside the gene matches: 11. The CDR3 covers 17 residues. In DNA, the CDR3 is TGTGCCAGTAGTCTAAAGAGCGGGGGGCCCTCCACAGATACGCAGTATTTT. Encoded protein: CASSLKSGGPSTDTQYF.

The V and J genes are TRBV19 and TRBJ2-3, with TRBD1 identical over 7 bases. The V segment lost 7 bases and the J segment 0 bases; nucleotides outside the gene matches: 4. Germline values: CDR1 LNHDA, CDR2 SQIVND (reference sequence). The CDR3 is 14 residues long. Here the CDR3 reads CASTLTGSTDTQYF. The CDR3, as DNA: TGTGCCAGTACCCTGACAGGGAGCACAGATACGCAGTATTTT.

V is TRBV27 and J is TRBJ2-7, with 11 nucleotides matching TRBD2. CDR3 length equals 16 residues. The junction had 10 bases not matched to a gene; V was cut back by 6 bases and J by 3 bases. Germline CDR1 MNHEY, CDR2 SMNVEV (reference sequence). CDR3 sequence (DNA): TGTGCCAGCAGCTCGCCGTCCGGGACTAGCGGCTACGAGCAGTACTTC. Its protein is CASSSPSGTSGYEQYF.

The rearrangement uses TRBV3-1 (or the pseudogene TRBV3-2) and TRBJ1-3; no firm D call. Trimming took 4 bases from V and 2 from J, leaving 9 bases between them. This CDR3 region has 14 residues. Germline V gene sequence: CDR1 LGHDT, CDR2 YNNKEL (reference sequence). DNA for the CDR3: TGTGCCAGCAGCCTCGGCCGGGCTGGAAACACCATATATTTT. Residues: CASSLGRAGNTIYF.

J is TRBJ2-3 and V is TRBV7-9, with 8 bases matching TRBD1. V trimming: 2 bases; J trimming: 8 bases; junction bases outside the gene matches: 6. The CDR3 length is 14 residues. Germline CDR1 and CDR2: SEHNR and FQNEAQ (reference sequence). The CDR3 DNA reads TGTGCCAGCAGCTTACTCAGGGGGCAGGGTACGCAGTATTTT. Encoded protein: CASSLLRGQGTQYF. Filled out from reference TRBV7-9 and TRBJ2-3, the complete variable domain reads DTGVSQNPRHKITKRGQNVTFRCDPISEHNRLYWYRQTLGQGPEFLTYFQNEAQLEKSRLLSDRFSAERPKGSFSTLEIQRTEQGDSAMYLCASSLLRGQGTQYFGPGTRLTVL.

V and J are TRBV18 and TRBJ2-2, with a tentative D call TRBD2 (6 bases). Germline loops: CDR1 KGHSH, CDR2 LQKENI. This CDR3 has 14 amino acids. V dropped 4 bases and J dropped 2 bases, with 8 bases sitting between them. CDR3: CASSRDFNTGELFF. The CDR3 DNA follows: TGTGCCAGCTCACGGGACTTCAACACCGGGGAGCTGTTTTTT.

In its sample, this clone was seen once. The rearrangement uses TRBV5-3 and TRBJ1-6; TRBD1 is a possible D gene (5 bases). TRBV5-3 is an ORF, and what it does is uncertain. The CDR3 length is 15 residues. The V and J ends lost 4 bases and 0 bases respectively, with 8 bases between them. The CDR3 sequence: CARSQGISYNSPLHF. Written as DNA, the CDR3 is TGTGCCAGAAGCCAGGGAATCTCCTATAATTCACCCCTCCACTTT.

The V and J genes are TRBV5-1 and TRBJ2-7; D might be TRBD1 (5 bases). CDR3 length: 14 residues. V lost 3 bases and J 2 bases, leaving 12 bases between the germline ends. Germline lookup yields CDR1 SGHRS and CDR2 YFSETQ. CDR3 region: CASSWGTGPYEQYF. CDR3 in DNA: TGCGCCAGCAGCTGGGGTACAGGTCCCTACGAGCAGTACTTC. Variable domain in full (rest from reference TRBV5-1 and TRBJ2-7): KAGVTQTPRYLIKTRGQQVTLSCSPISGHRSVSWYQQTPGQGLQFLFEYFSETQRNKGNFPGRFSGRQFSNSRSEMNVSTLELGDSALYLCASSWGTGPYEQYFGPGTRLTVT.

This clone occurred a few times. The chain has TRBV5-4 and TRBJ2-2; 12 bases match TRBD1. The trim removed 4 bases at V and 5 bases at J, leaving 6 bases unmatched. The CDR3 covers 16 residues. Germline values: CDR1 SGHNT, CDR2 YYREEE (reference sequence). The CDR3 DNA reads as TGTGCCAGCAGCCCACCGGGACAGGGGGCAACCGGGGAGCTGTTTTTT. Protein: CASSPPGQGATGELFF.